There are a few counts of the clone carrying this T cell receptor beta chain. Antigen: not known. These data originate in a study of response to subunit inactivated influenza vaccine. Study-level results: T cells newly recruited by each seasonal influenza vaccination are few, the authors suggested.

V lost 2 bases, J lost 7 bases, and 10 bases stayed unmatched. This CDR3 contains 18 residues. Per germline, CDR1 SGHAT and CDR2 FQNNGV. TCRdb processed the RT-PCR reads anew with MiXCR; each CDR3 protein has one entry. The sample carries around 190,000 distinct CDR3 sequences, about 10% recorded once. This TCR derives from a man aged 50-59 years who received an inactivated influenza vaccine. The material sequenced was non-naive T cells sorted from PBMCs, taken on the day of vaccination. The chain recombines TRBV11-2 with TRBJ2-1, with 14 bases fitting TRBD2. The DNA of the CDR3 is TGTGCCAGCAGCTTATCCTTACCGGGACTAGCGGGAGTTAATGAGCAGTTCTTC. Amino acid sequence: CASSLSLPGLAGVNEQFF.